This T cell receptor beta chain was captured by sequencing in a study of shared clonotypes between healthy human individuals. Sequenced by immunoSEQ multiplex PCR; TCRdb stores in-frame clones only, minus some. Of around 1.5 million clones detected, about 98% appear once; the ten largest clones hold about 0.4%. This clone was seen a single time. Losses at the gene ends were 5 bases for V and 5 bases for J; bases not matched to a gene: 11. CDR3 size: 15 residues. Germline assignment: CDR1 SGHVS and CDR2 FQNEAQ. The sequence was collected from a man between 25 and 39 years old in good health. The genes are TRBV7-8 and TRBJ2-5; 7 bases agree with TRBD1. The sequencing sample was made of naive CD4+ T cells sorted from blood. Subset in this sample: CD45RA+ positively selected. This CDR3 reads CASSIQTNRGETQYF. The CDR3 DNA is TGTGCCAGCAGCATACAGACCAACAGGGGTGAGACCCAGTACTTC.